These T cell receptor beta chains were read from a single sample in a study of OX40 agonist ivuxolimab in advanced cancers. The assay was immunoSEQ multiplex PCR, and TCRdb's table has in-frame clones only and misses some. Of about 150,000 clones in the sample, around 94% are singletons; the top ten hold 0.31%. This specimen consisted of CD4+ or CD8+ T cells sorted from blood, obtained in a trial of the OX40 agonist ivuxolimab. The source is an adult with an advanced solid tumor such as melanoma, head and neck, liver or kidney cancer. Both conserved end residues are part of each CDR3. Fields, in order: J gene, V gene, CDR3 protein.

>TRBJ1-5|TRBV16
CASSQSGGNQPQHF
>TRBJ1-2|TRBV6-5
CASSYSLRVLSYGYTF
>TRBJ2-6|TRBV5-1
CASSPQTGANVLTF
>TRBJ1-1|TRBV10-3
CAISPPPRSPEVEIEAFF
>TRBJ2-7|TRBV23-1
CASSQCREYEQYF
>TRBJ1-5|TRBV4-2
CASSQGGRGQPQHF
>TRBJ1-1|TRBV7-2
CASSVGTSVNTEAFF
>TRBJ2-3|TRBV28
CASSSPGLRTDTQYF
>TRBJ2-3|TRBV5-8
CASRKDRDWDTQYF
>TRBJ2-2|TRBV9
CASTVSGGVNTGELFF
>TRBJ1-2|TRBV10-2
CASSAGGLNYGYTF
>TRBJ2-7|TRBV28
CASSPPWLAGGGHEQYF
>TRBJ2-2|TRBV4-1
CASSQDPGGPTGELFF
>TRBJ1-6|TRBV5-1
CASRDQGSGSPLHF
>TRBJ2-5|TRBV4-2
CASSQGLQETQYF